The rows below give T cell receptor beta chains drawn from one sample of a study of blood T cells in healthy people across ages. One entry per CDR3 protein results from TCRdb running MiXCR on the 5' RACE reads. Among about 970,000 distinct CDR3 sequences listed, roughly 51% were seen once. Material for sequencing was blood. The receptors stem from a woman aged 55-70 years in good health. Both conserved end residues are part of each CDR3. The order of the fields is D gene, clone size, J gene, V gene, CDR3 protein, CDR3 DNA. The D gene is left open where the match is weak. Size values are once, few and many counts, or a class for expanded clones, and some rows have none.

d_call: NA
clone_size: NA
j_call: TRBJ2-3
v_call: TRBV15
cdr3_aa: CATSRGHRPDGTDTQYF
cdr3_nt: TGTGCCACCAGCAGAGGTCACCGCCCGGATGGGACAGATACGCAGTATTTT

d_call: NA
clone_size: NA
j_call: TRBJ2-3
v_call: TRBV4-2
cdr3_aa: CASSQVLGARTDTQYF
cdr3_nt: TGTGCCAGCAGCCAAGTCCTCGGGGCCCGCACAGATACGCAGTATTTT

d_call: TRBD2
clone_size: NA
j_call: TRBJ2-3
v_call: TRBV10-3
cdr3_aa: CAIHSASGSTDTQYF
cdr3_nt: TGTGCCATCCATTCCGCTAGCGGGAGCACAGATACGCAGTATTTT

d_call: NA
clone_size: few
j_call: TRBJ2-1
v_call: TRBV7-2
cdr3_aa: CASSSQPWGAYNEQFF
cdr3_nt: TGTGCCAGCAGCTCTCAGCCATGGGGAGCTTACAATGAGCAGTTCTTC

d_call: TRBD1
clone_size: NA
j_call: TRBJ1-2
v_call: TRBV5-6
cdr3_aa: CASSPAGTGDGYGYTF
cdr3_nt: TGTGCCAGCAGCCCGGCCGGGACAGGGGACGGCTATGGCTACACCTTC

d_call: NA
clone_size: NA
j_call: TRBJ2-7
v_call: TRBV20-1
cdr3_aa: CSALLGRGSDEQYF
cdr3_nt: TGCAGTGCCCTCCTGGGCAGGGGCTCCGACGAGCAGTACTTC

d_call: NA
clone_size: few
j_call: TRBJ2-3
v_call: TRBV20-1
cdr3_aa: CSARIQGRPRTDTQYF
cdr3_nt: TGCAGTGCTAGGATACAGGGCAGGCCCCGCACAGATACGCAGTATTTT

d_call: TRBD1
clone_size: NA
j_call: TRBJ1-4
v_call: TRBV28
cdr3_aa: CASRGDSLIYEKLFF
cdr3_nt: TGTGCCAGCCGAGGGGACAGCTTAATATACGAAAAACTGTTTTTT

d_call: TRBD2
clone_size: NA
j_call: TRBJ2-7
v_call: TRBV7-2
cdr3_aa: CASSSRTSGFYERYF
cdr3_nt: TGTGCCAGCAGCTCCAGGACTAGCGGGTTCTACGAGCGGTACTTC

d_call: TRBD2
clone_size: many
j_call: TRBJ2-1
v_call: TRBV2
cdr3_aa: CASKTGRAGNEQFF
cdr3_nt: TGTGCCAGCAAGACCGGGAGGGCAGGGAATGAGCAGTTCTTC

d_call: TRBD1
clone_size: NA
j_call: TRBJ2-7
v_call: TRBV7-2
cdr3_aa: CASSSRSGGSYEQYF
cdr3_nt: TGTGCCAGCAGCTCTCGGTCAGGGGGCTCCTACGAGCAGTACTTC

d_call: NA
clone_size: NA
j_call: TRBJ1-6
v_call: TRBV29-1
cdr3_aa: CSVRSSYNSPLHF
cdr3_nt: TGCAGCGTTCGGAGCTCCTATAATTCACCCCTCCACTTT

d_call: TRBD2
clone_size: NA
j_call: TRBJ2-1
v_call: TRBV27
cdr3_aa: CASSSGLAREQFF
cdr3_nt: TGTGCCAGCAGTTCCGGACTAGCGAGAGAGCAGTTCTTC

d_call: NA
clone_size: few
j_call: TRBJ2-7
v_call: TRBV27
cdr3_aa: CASTVSGFNSYEQYF
cdr3_nt: TGTGCCAGCACCGTAAGCGGGTTTAACTCCTACGAGCAGTACTTC

d_call: TRBD1
clone_size: NA
j_call: TRBJ2-7
v_call: TRBV11-2
cdr3_aa: CASTNQQGGGEQYF
cdr3_nt: TGTGCCAGCACTAACCAACAGGGGGGAGGCGAGCAGTACTTC

d_call: TRBD1
clone_size: NA
j_call: TRBJ1-2
v_call: TRBV20-1
cdr3_aa: CSARDPGGGSYTF
cdr3_nt: TGCAGTGCTAGAGATCCGGGAGGGGGCAGCTACACCTTC

d_call: TRBD2
clone_size: NA
j_call: TRBJ2-1
v_call: TRBV5-1
cdr3_aa: CASSSAGANGGEQFF
cdr3_nt: TGCGCCAGCAGCTCGGCGGGAGCCAATGGCGGTGAGCAGTTCTTC

d_call: TRBD1
clone_size: NA
j_call: TRBJ2-1
v_call: TRBV20-1
cdr3_aa: CSASYRGAYNEQFF
cdr3_nt: TGCAGTGCTAGTTACAGGGGAGCCTACAATGAGCAGTTCTTC

d_call: NA
clone_size: NA
j_call: TRBJ2-1
v_call: TRBV12-3/TRBV12-4
cdr3_aa: CASSSLTIYNEQFF
cdr3_nt: TGTGCCAGCAGTTCCCTCACGATCTACAATGAGCAGTTCTTC

d_call: NA
clone_size: NA
j_call: TRBJ2-5
v_call: TRBV7-2
cdr3_aa: CASSMGQTYQETQYF
cdr3_nt: TGTGCCAGTAGCATGGGACAAACGTACCAAGAGACCCAGTACTTC

d_call: NA
clone_size: NA
j_call: TRBJ2-2
v_call: TRBV20-1
cdr3_aa: CSARDPYGGFPGELFF
cdr3_nt: TGCAGTGCTAGAGATCCCTACGGAGGATTCCCCGGGGAGCTGTTTTTT

d_call: NA
clone_size: NA
j_call: TRBJ1-1
v_call: TRBV12-3/TRBV12-4
cdr3_aa: CASSSRTTNTEAFF
cdr3_nt: TGTGCCAGCAGTTCCAGGACAACGAACACTGAAGCTTTCTTT

d_call: NA
clone_size: once
j_call: TRBJ2-5
v_call: TRBV21-1
cdr3_aa: CASSSSPGQGAEEQYF
cdr3_nt: TGTGCCAGCAGCAGCTCACCGGGACAGGGGGCGGAAGAGCAGTACTTC

d_call: NA
clone_size: once
j_call: TRBJ2-5
v_call: TRBV7-2
cdr3_aa: CASSLGAGPQEAQYF
cdr3_nt: TGTGCCAGCAGCTTAGGGGCGGGACCCCAAGAGGCCCAGTACTTC

d_call: TRBD2
clone_size: NA
j_call: TRBJ2-1
v_call: TRBV10-3
cdr3_aa: CAISESRLAGQIVNEQFF
cdr3_nt: TGTGCCATCAGTGAGTCCCGACTAGCGGGCCAGATCGTAAATGAGCAGTTCTTC

d_call: TRBD2
clone_size: NA
j_call: TRBJ2-3
v_call: TRBV20-1
cdr3_aa: CSAPTSGGNTDTQYF
cdr3_nt: TGCAGTGCCCCCACTAGCGGGGGGAACACAGATACGCAGTATTTT